A selection of T cell receptor beta chains follows, all from one sample in a study of CXCR3-negative and CXCR3-positive naive CD8 T cells. TCRdb reworked the 5' RACE reads into one entry per CDR3 protein, no DNA. Found here are around 140,000 distinct CDR3 sequences; the top ten clones hold nearly 0.5%. Source material: naive CXCR3- CD8+ T cells from blood. These receptors were taken from a human donor in good health. Some clones in this sample may be carry-over from other donors' samples. CDR3s include the opening cysteine and the closing phenylalanine or tryptophan.

>TRBV9|TRBJ1-1
CASNLDGLNTEAFF
>TRBV6-5|TRBJ2-1
CASSYEGYNEQFF
>TRBV14|TRBJ2-7
CASSQGDWGQGYDYEQYF
>TRBV4-1|TRBJ2-7
CASSQFITGGVNYEQYF
>TRBV28|TRBJ2-2
CASSSLYTGELFF
>TRBV5-5|TRBJ2-7
CASSLPIYEQYF
>TRBV5-1|TRBJ1-1
CASSLAGGLGEAFF
>TRBV7-9|TRBJ1-6
CASSLTFGNSPLHF
>TRBV29-1|TRBJ2-1
CSVAGGSYNEQFF
>TRBV27|TRBJ1-5
CASSPYTGSNQPQHF
>TRBV28|TRBJ2-1
CASSDGLAGGYEQFF
>TRBV28|TRBJ2-7
CASRSGTEQYF
>TRBV20-1|TRBJ2-1
CSAFTAGGLDEQFF
>TRBV29-1|TRBJ1-1
CSVEDFMNTEAFF
>TRBV12-3/TRBV12-4|TRBJ2-7
CASSAQTGDSYEQYF
>TRBV7-8|TRBJ2-1
CASIGTSGAPPEQFF
>TRBV12-3/TRBV12-4|TRBJ2-1
CASSPLSEVYNEQFF
>TRBV2|TRBJ2-1
CASSEVGWGLAGVFNEQFF
>TRBV4-1|TRBJ1-1
CASSQEPGARNTEAFF
>TRBV29-1|TRBJ1-4
CSVGSARPATNEKLFF
>TRBV28|TRBJ2-7
CASRAIVDRMTYEQYF
>TRBV7-6|TRBJ1-5
CASSLAGGVGQPQHF
>TRBV21-1|TRBJ2-1
CASILSSWAGEGHEQFF
>TRBV7-3|TRBJ2-3
CASSLKFLAGGQGDTQYF
>TRBV5-1|TRBJ2-1
CASSFRDREYNEQFF
>TRBV5-6|TRBJ2-1
CASSLGDSSYNEQFF
>TRBV27|TRBJ2-6
CASSHQFPGTGGYGANVLTF
>TRBV14|TRBJ2-4
CASSPWMGGGRGAKNIQYF
>TRBV20-1|TRBJ2-7
CSAKQRKISPEQYF
>TRBV20-1|TRBJ2-7
CSARTRLGGYEQYF
>TRBV25-1|TRBJ2-1
CASSELGSGSYNEQFF
>TRBV28|TRBJ2-7
CASTAWGQGASYEQYF
>TRBV7-9|TRBJ2-5
CASSLPREETQYF
>TRBV6-1|TRBJ2-7
CASRHDSSPEQYF
>TRBV19|TRBJ1-1
CASMVRWGTEAFF
>TRBV7-8|TRBJ2-3
CASSLFADTQYF
>TRBV28|TRBJ2-1
CASRTFRGPSYNEQFF
>TRBV2|TRBJ2-5
CASPRRGALPKETQYF
>TRBV7-3|TRBJ2-1
CASSLVRRGRYNEQFF
>TRBV12-3/TRBV12-4|TRBJ1-2
CASSLAGSYGYTF
>TRBV15|TRBJ2-3
CATSRDLDAGRVADTQYF
>TRBV29-1|TRBJ2-1
CSVEEPAGTTGNEQFF
>TRBV4-1|TRBJ2-1
CASSQGPAVYNEQFF
>TRBV5-4|TRBJ2-7
CASSWDRYSYEQYF
>TRBV4-1|TRBJ2-1
CASSPPTGLAYNEQFF
>TRBV7-9|TRBJ2-7
CASNPPQGPYEQYF
>TRBV5-1|TRBJ2-5
CASSPDAFETQYF
>TRBV20-1|TRBJ2-7
CSAPYPGQSGGAFEQYF
>TRBV14|TRBJ2-1
CASSRHHPTPYNEQFF
>TRBV4-3|TRBJ2-6
CASSPSSGANVLTF
>TRBV29-1|TRBJ1-1
CSVPRGENTEAFF